This TCR beta chain emerged from a study of blood T cell repertoires in COVID-19. Study-level background: Some COVID-19 samples were acute and others convalescent; all came from the United States, Italy and Spain.

TCRdb's copy holds only in-frame clones and misses some; the assay was immunoSEQ multiplex PCR. The table records roughly 390,000 clones, roughly 86% of them present only once. The material sequenced was peripheral blood. The clonotype was recovered from a woman in her twenties or thirties with COVID-19, enrolled during active disease.

CDR3 DNA: TGTGCCAGCAGCCAAGATCGAGGGCGGATTAATGAAAAACTGTTTTTT. Its translation is CASSQDRGRINEKLFF. The chain recombines TRBV14 with TRBJ1-4; no firm D call. CDR1 and CDR2 (germline): SGHDN, FVKESK. The ends were cut back, 0 bases at V and 4 bases at J, with 12 bases in the middle. The CDR3 is 16 residues long.